The sequence of this T cell receptor (beta chain) was determined in a study of blood T cell repertoires in COVID-19. Study at large: The origin of the acute and convalescent COVID-19 samples was the United States, Italy and Spain.

One Seattle source followed patients from active infection through their disease course. Assay: immunoSEQ multiplex PCR; the TCRdb copy retains only in-frame clones and omits some. Of over 200,000 clones listed, approximately 90% are singletons. Sequencing was carried out using peripheral blood. The clonotype originates from a man in his sixties with COVID-19, enrolled during active disease.

The DNA of the CDR3 is TGTGCCAGCTCACCAAAGGTTGGGACTAGCGGGATACTTCCCTACGAGCAGTACTTC. Protein: CASSPKVGTSGILPYEQYF. This chain joins TRBV18 and TRBJ2-7; 13 bases fit TRBD2. Germline V gives CDR1 KGHSH, CDR2 LQKENI. The CDR3 is 19 amino acids. V shed 2 bases, J shed 2 bases, and the junction held 12 bases outside the gene matches.